This T cell receptor beta chain was recorded in a study of a mutant IDH1 vaccine in newly diagnosed glioma. Across the whole study: At week 47 came visit V13, while visit V12 had come at week 35. Study-wide results and caveats: There were vaccine-induced immune responses in around 93% of the patients.

As for time point: week 35, safety follow-up. Every single dose of the vaccine, 300 ug of mutant IDH1 20-mer peptide, came with topical imiquimod. Donors harbored newly found WHO grade 3 or 4 IDH1-mutant, ATRX-lost astrocytomas. About this clone: Antigen specificity is unknown.

TCRdb's copy holds only in-frame clones and misses some; the assay was immunoSEQ multiplex PCR. The data hold around 70,000 clones, with approximately 86% observed a single time. This CDR3 is 14 amino acids long. Germline lookup yields CDR1 SGHRS and CDR2 YFSETQ. V shed 5 bases, J shed 8 bases, and the junction held 8 bases outside the gene matches. The starting material was PBMCs, obtained from a glioma patient whose treatment included an IDH1 peptide vaccine. This clonotype originated in a man aged 25-45 years with glioma. The genes are TRBV5-1 and TRBJ1-4; 8 nucleotides align to TRBD1. This CDR3 reads CASRSDRGREKLFF. The CDR3, as DNA: TGCGCCAGCAGATCAGACAGGGGACGGGAAAAACTGTTTTTT.